This TCR beta chain was recorded in a study of post-analysis software for immune sequencing data. Looking at the study overall: Disease courses included relapsing-remitting, secondary progressive and progressive-relapsing multiple sclerosis. Study outcomes and limitations: Included in a set of about five TRBV segments more frequent in patients than controls were TRBV5-6, TRBV5-1 and TRBV20-1.

Per germline, CDR1 SGHTA and CDR2 FQGNSA. The CDR3 runs to 16 residues. V lost 1 base and J lost 4, with 16 bases in between. This clonotype was seen repeatedly, ten times or more. Its antigen is currently unknown. Sequencing libraries made from TCR beta cDNA carried unique molecular identifiers. The yield from approximately 1 to 10 million T cells was about 500,000 cDNA molecules in total. One entry per CDR3 protein, called by TCRdb with MiXCR from the PCR reads. The sample lists hundreds of thousands of distinct CDR3 sequences, roughly 27% seen once, with more than 0.55% in the top ten. The receptor was derived from a girl aged 5-17 years with multiple sclerosis. Sequencing was done on a sample of blood. The J gene is TRBJ2-5, the V gene TRBV7-2, with D possibly being TRBD1 (5 bases). As DNA, the CDR3 is TGTGCCAGCAGCTTAGAAGTCGCTACAGGACGAGAGACCCAGTACTTC. Protein sequence: CASSLEVATGRETQYF.